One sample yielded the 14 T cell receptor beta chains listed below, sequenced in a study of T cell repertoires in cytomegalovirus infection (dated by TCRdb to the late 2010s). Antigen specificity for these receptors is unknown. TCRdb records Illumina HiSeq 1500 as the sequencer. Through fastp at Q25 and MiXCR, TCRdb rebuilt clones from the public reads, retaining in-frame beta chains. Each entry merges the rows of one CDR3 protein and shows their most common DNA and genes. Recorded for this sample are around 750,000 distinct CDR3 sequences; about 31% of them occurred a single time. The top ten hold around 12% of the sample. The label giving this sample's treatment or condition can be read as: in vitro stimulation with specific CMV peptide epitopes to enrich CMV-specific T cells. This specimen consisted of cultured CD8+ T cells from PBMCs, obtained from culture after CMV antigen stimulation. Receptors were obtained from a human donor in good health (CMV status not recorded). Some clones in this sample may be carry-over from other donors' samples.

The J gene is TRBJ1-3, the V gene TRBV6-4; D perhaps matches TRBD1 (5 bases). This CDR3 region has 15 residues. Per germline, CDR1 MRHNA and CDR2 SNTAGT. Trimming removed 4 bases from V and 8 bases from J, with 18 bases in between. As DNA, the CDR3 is TGTGCCAGCAGTGTCGGCGGGACCGATGAAGACACCATATATTTT. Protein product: CASSVGGTDEDTIYF.

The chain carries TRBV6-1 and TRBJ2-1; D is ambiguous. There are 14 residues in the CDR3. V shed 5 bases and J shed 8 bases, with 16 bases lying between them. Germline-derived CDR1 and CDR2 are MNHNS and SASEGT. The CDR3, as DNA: TGTGCCAGCAGTCCCTTTGGGGATGGGGATGAGCAGTTCTTC. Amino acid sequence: CASSPFGDGDEQFF.

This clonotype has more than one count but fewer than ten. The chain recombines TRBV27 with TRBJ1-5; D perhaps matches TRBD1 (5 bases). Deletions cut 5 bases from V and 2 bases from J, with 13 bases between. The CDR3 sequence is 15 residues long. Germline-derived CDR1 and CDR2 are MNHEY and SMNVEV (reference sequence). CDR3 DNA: TGTGCCAGCAGTCGTAGAGGGGCCGGCAATCAGCCCCAGCATTTT. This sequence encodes CASSRRGAGNQPQHF.

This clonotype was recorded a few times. CDR3 nucleotides: TGTGCCGGACACTACGAGCAGTACGTC. This translates into CAGHYEQYV. The rearrangement joins TRBV6-4 to TRBJ2-7; maybe TRBD1 (5 bases). The CDR3 length is 9 residues. In germline, CDR1 is MRHNA, CDR2 SNTAGT. V dropped 11 bases and J dropped 3 bases, with 5 bases sitting between them.

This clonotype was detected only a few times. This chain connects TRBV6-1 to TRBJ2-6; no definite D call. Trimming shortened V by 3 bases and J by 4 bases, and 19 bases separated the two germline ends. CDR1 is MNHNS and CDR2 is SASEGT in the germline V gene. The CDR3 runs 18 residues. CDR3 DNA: TGTGCCAGCAGTGATTTCCTCCGAAGGTCTGTCGGGGCCAACGTCCTGACTTTC. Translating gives CASSDFLRRSVGANVLTF.

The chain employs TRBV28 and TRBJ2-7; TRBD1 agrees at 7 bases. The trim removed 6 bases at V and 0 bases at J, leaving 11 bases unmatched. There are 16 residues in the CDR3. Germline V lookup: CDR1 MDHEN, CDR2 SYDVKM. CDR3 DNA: TGTGCCAGCAGCCGAAGCGCCGGGACAGACTCCTACGAGCAGTACTTC. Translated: CASSRSAGTDSYEQYF.

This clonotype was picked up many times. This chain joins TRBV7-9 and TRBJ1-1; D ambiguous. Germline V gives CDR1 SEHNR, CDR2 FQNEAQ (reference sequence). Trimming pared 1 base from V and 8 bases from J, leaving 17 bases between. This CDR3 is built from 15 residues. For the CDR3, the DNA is TGTGCCAGCAGCTTAGTTAACCGCGAAGGCCTCGAAGCTTTCTTT. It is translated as CASSLVNREGLEAFF.

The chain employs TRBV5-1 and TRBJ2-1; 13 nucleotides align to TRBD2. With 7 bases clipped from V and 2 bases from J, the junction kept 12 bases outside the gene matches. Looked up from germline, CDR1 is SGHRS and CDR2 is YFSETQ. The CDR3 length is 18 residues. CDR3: CASAQQLAGGSPYNEQFF. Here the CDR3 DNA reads TGCGCCAGCGCCCAACAACTAGCGGGGGGGTCTCCCTACAATGAGCAGTTCTTC.

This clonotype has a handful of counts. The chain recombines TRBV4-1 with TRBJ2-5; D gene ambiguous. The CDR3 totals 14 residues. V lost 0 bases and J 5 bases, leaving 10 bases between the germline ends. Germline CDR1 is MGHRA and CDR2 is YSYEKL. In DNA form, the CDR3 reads TGCGCCAGCAGCCAAGATACTATAGGGGAGACCCAGTACTTC. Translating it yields CASSQDTIGETQYF.

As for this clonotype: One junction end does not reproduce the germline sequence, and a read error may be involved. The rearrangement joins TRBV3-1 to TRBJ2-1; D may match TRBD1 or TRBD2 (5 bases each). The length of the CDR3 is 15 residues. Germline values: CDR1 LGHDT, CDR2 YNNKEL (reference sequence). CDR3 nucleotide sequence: TGTGCCAACAGCCAAGATCTGGGGGTTTACAATGAGCAGTTCTTC. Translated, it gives CANSQDLGVYNEQFF.

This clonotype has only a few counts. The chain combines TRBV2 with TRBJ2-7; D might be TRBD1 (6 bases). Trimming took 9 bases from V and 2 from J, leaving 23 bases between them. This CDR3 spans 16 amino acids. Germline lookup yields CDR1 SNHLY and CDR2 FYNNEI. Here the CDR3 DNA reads TGTGCCAGGATGGACAGTGGGCCGAACCGCCCCTACGAGCAGTACTTC. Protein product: CARMDSGPNRPYEQYF.

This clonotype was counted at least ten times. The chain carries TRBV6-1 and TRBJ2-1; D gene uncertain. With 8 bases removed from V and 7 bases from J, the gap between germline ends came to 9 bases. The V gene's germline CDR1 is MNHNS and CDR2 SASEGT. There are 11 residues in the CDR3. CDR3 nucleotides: TGTGCCAGCGATGGTGGGAATGAGCAGTTCTTC. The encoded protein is CASDGGNEQFF.

The CDR3 nucleotides read TGTGCCAGCGAGGGAGCGGGGGCCAACACCGGGGAGCTGTTTTTT. Its protein product is CASEGAGANTGELFF. The V gene is TRBV7-6, the J gene TRBJ2-2; 8 bases align to TRBD2. Germline V gene data show CDR1 as SGHVS and CDR2 as FNYEAQ. After removal of 8 bases from V and 2 bases from J, the junction contained 7 bases not matched to a gene. The CDR3 sequence is 15 residues long.

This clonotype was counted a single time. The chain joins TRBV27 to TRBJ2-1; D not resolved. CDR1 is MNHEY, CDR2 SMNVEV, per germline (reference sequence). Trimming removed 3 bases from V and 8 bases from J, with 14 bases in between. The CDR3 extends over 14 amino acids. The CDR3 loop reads CASSFSSIVYEQFF. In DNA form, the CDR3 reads TGTGCCAGCAGTTTCTCAAGTATAGTCTATGAGCAGTTCTTC.